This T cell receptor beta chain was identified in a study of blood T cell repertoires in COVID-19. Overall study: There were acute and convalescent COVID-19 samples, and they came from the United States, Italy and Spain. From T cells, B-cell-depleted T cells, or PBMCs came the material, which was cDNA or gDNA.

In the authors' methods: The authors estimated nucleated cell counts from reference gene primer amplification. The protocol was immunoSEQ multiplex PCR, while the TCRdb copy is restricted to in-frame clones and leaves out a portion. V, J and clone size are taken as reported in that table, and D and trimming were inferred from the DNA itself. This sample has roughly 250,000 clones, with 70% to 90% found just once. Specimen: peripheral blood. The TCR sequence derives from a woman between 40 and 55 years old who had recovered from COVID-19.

CDR3 in amino acids: CASSLFRENQETQYF. The CDR3 bases are TGTGCCAGCAGCCTATTCCGGGAGAACCAAGAGACCCAGTACTTC. This chain connects TRBV14 to TRBJ2-5, with D perhaps matching TRBD2 (6 bases). CDR3 size: 15 residues. V was trimmed by 4 bases and J by 0 bases, leaving 12 bases between them. Germline V gene sequence: CDR1 SGHDN, CDR2 FVKESK.